This passage covers 3 T cell receptor beta chains from one sample sequenced in a study of shared clonotypes between healthy human individuals. Using immunoSEQ multiplex PCR, the repertoire was profiled, and TCRdb retains in-frame clones only, with some absent. The sample has 2 million to 2.5 million clones; around 95% are singletons. What was sequenced was naive CD4+ T cells sorted from blood. Subset of the sample: CD45RA+ positively selected. These receptors were taken from a man aged 18 to 30 in good health.

The CDR3 DNA sequence: TGTGCCAGCAGCTTGTACATGGGGGCCGACACTGAAGCTTTCTTT. This sequence encodes CASSLYMGADTEAFF. The rearrangement links TRBV7-8 to TRBJ1-1; TRBD1 might be the D (6 bases). Germline V gene lookup returns CDR1 SGHVS and CDR2 FQNEAQ. V lost 3 bases to trimming and J lost 3 bases, with 14 bases between them. The CDR3 extends over 15 amino acids.

The gene calls are TRBV5-6 and TRBJ1-3; no reliable D call. The CDR3 is 15 amino acids. Trimming took off 1 base at V and 0 bases at J, with 8 bases between the two ends. Germline CDR1 SGHDT, CDR2 YYEEEE. CDR3 amino acids: CASSLYRPSGNTIYF. The DNA for the CDR3 is TGTGCCAGCAGCTTGTACAGACCCTCTGGAAACACCATATATTTT.

The rearrangement uses TRBV18 and TRBJ1-1; 7 nucleotides align to TRBD1. Germline loops: CDR1 KGHSH, CDR2 LQKENI. CDR3 size: 15 residues. Losses at the gene ends were 1 base for V and 5 bases for J; bases not matched to a gene: 7. The CDR3 reads CASSPQEGASTEAFF. The CDR3 bases are TGTGCCAGCTCACCACAGGAGGGGGCGTCTACTGAAGCTTTCTTT.